The clone carrying this TCR beta chain came up once. The junction shows a germline mismatch at one end, possibly a read error. The authors processed graft tissue to release intraepithelial and lamina propria lymphocytes. The data were obtained in a study of graft-versus-host responses after intestinal transplantation. Measured with immunoSEQ multiplex PCR; TCRdb has only the in-frame clones, and not every one. The table lists about 8,900 clones, about two thirds of them singletons. The clonotype was recovered from a human patient who received an intestinal transplant, so some T cells may come from the graft donor. Sample: ileum tissue, taken approximately 460 days after transplant.

The CDR3 loop reads CATRDRERKTVF. CDR3 DNA sequence: TGTGCCACCAGAGACAGGGAACGAAAAACTGTTTTT. This sequence joins TRBV6-4 and TRBJ1-4; TRBD1 agrees at 7 bases. Germline CDR1 reads MRHNA; CDR2 reads SNTAGT. The CDR3 is made up of 12 amino acids.